The rows below give T cell receptor beta chains drawn from one sample of a study of CD8+ T cells in alopecia areata. Assay used: immunoSEQ multiplex PCR; TCRdb lists only in-frame clones, some missing. This table has 4,000 to 5,000 clones, under 95% appearing once. The sequencing here drew on skin, taken at week 4, from a patient treated with tofacitinib. The receptors stem from a human donor with alopecia areata. Both conserved end residues are part of each CDR3. A D gene is named only where the DNA matches it firmly. The size of a clone is reported for some rows only, either as once, few or many, or as a class for expanded clones.

j_call d_call v_call clone_size cdr3_aa cdr3_nt
TRBJ2-3 NA TRBV6-5 large CASSYSGRDTQYF TGTGCCAGCAGTTACTCAGGGCGGGATACGCAGTATTTT
TRBJ1-2 NA TRBV6-6 few CASSYSEEFVGYGYTF TGTGCCAGCAGTTACTCGGAGGAATTTGTTGGATATGGCTACACCTTC
TRBJ2-7 NA TRBV29-1 NA CSVEEGFGQYF TGCAGCGTTGAGGAGGGATTCGGGCAGTACTTC
TRBJ2-1 NA TRBV7-3 NA CASSLARYNEQFF TGTGCCAGCAGCTTAGCTAGATACAATGAGCAGTTCTTC
TRBJ2-7 NA TRBV14 NA CASSQGVNQGEQYF TGTGCCAGCAGCCAAGGGGTCAACCAGGGCGAGCAGTACTTC
TRBJ1-2 NA TRBV18 NA CASSPLGMTDNYGYTF TGTGCCAGCTCACCACTGGGGATGACGGATAACTATGGCTACACCTTC
TRBJ2-1 TRBD2 TRBV27 NA CASSLRALAGVGNEQFF TGTGCCAGCAGCCTTCGAGCACTAGCGGGGGTGGGGAATGAGCAGTTCTTC
TRBJ1-1 NA TRBV6-6 NA CASSTQVNTEAFF TGTGCCAGCAGTACACAGGTGAACACTGAAGCTTTCTTT
TRBJ2-7 NA TRBV7-9 NA CASSLGGALLSYEQYF TGTGCCAGCAGCTTAGGTGGGGCACTCCTCTCCTACGAGCAGTACTTC
TRBJ2-3 NA TRBV9 NA CASKGTGSTDTQYF TGTGCCAGCAAAGGGACTGGAAGCACAGATACGCAGTATTTT
TRBJ1-2 TRBD1 TRBV5-5 NA CASSLIPGGLIDGYTF TGTGCCAGCAGCTTGATACCAGGGGGCCTCATAGATGGCTACACCTTC
TRBJ1-6 TRBD1 TRBV10-2 NA CASQLWGQGADSPLHF TGCGCCAGCCAGCTCTGGGGACAGGGGGCGGATTCACCCCTCCACTTT
TRBJ2-2 NA TRBV30 NA CAWSARGDGELFF TGTGCCTGGAGTGCCAGGGGTGACGGGGAGCTGTTTTTT
TRBJ1-2 NA TRBV4-1 NA CASSQSNSYGYTF TGCGCCAGCAGCCAATCGAACAGCTATGGCTACACCTTC
TRBJ1-1 NA TRBV30 NA CAWTVNTEAFF TGTGCCTGGACAGTGAACACTGAAGCTTTCTTT
TRBJ2-6 NA TRBV7-2 NA CASSRDGSLGANVLTF TGTGCCAGCAGCCGCGACGGATCATTGGGGGCCAACGTCCTGACTTTC
TRBJ2-1 NA TRBV27 NA CASSFQIVRGPPEQFF TGTGCCAGCAGTTTTCAGATTGTTCGGGGGCCGCCTGAGCAGTTCTTC
TRBJ2-5 NA TRBV28 NA CASSWGAGTQYF TGTGCCAGCAGTTGGGGGGCAGGGACCCAGTACTTC
TRBJ1-2 NA TRBV2 NA CASTPTETNYGYTF TGTGCCAGCACCCCGACGGAAACGAACTATGGCTACACCTTC
TRBJ2-5 NA TRBV25-1 NA CASSVRERETQYF TGTGCCAGCAGTGTGAGGGAGAGGGAGACCCAGTACTTC
TRBJ2-5 TRBD2 TRBV19 NA CASRASGASQETQYF TGTGCCAGTAGGGCTAGCGGGGCCAGCCAAGAGACCCAGTACTTC
TRBJ2-1 TRBD2 TRBV10-1 NA CASSEGTNFPNEQFF TGCGCCAGCAGTGAAGGGACTAACTTTCCCAATGAGCAGTTCTTC
TRBJ2-1 NA TRBV7-2 NA CASSLGRGTGYEQFF TGTGCCAGCAGCTTAGGACGGGGGACGGGGTATGAGCAGTTCTTC
TRBJ1-4 NA TRBV2 NA CASSSRTAEKLFF TGTGCCAGCAGTTCGAGGACAGCCGAAAAACTGTTTTTT
TRBJ2-3 NA TRBV4-2 NA CASSQGFERSTDTQYF TGTGCCAGCAGCCAAGGTTTCGAGCGGAGCACAGATACGCAGTATTTT
TRBJ1-6 TRBD1 TRBV6-1 NA CASRVGQGGNSPLHF TGTGCCAGCAGGGTGGGGCAGGGGGGAAATTCACCCCTCCACTTT
TRBJ1-6 TRBD1 TRBV30 NA CAWSVPQGGISPLHF TGTGCCTGGAGTGTACCACAGGGGGGGATTTCACCCCTCCACTTT
TRBJ2-1 TRBD1 TRBV2 NA CASRIRTGGKGTNEQFF TGTGCCAGCAGGATTCGGACAGGGGGAAAAGGCACGAATGAGCAGTTCTTC
TRBJ2-7 TRBD1 TRBV29-1 NA CSVSGRQGAYEQYF TGCAGCGTTTCGGGCCGACAGGGGGCCTACGAGCAGTACTTC
TRBJ2-1 NA TRBV5-1 NA CASSFTSGPSRAYVQFF TGCGCCAGCAGCTTCACTTCGGGGCCCTCGCGGGCATACGTGCAGTTCTTC
TRBJ2-5 NA TRBV19 NA CASSRSGWSEETQYF TGTGCCAGTAGCCGCTCCGGTTGGAGCGAAGAGACCCAGTACTTC
TRBJ1-1 NA TRBV5-6 NA CASIRGALRTEAFF TGTGCCAGCATTAGAGGGGCATTACGCACTGAAGCTTTCTTT
TRBJ1-5 TRBD1 TRBV27 NA CASSFDRTGDQPQHF TGTGCCAGCAGTTTTGATAGGACAGGGGACCAGCCCCAGCATTTT
TRBJ1-2 NA TRBV6-1 NA CASSEAIGLGSYGYTF TGTGCCAGCAGTGAAGCGATTGGCTTGGGCTCCTATGGCTACACCTTC
TRBJ1-1 NA TRBV2 NA CASSDFRGVYWNTEAFF TGTGCCAGCAGTGATTTTCGGGGAGTCTACTGGAACACTGAAGCTTTCTTT
TRBJ1-5 TRBD1 TRBV7-6 once CASSSDRVNQPQHF TGTGCCAGCAGCTCGGACAGGGTGAATCAGCCCCAGCATTTT
TRBJ2-3 NA TRBV5-1 NA CASSLDRAADTQYF TGCGCCAGCAGCTTGGACAGGGCCGCAGATACGCAGTATTTT
TRBJ2-1 NA TRBV4-1 NA CASSQVDLGIRYNEQFF TGCGCCAGCAGCCAAGTGGACTTGGGGATCAGGTACAATGAGCAGTTCTTC
TRBJ1-1 NA TRBV27 NA CASSPTGAAYTEAFF TGTGCCAGCAGCCCTACGGGGGCTGCTTACACTGAAGCTTTCTTT
TRBJ2-1 TRBD1 TRBV5-1 NA CASSPRQGTDNEQFF TGCGCCAGCAGCCCCCGACAGGGGACGGACAATGAGCAGTTCTTC
TRBJ2-2 NA TRBV5-1 NA CASSEGRKGTGELFF TGCGCCAGCAGCGAAGGACGTAAAGGAACCGGGGAGCTGTTTTTT
TRBJ2-1 NA TRBV30 NA CAWDLMNEQFF TGTGCCTGGGACCTTATGAATGAGCAGTTCTTC
TRBJ2-1 TRBD1 TRBV29-1 NA CSATGGFRNEQFF TGCAGCGCCACAGGGGGATTTAGAAATGAGCAGTTCTTC
TRBJ1-2 TRBD1 TRBV5-6 NA CASSPNRGTNYGYTF TGTGCCAGCAGCCCCAACAGGGGAACCAACTATGGCTACACCTTC
TRBJ1-4 NA TRBV27 few CASSWSGLHEKLFF TGTGCCAGCAGTTGGTCGGGACTTCATGAAAAACTGTTTTTT
TRBJ2-2 NA TRBV7-8 NA CASSFPRDTNTGELFF TGTGCCAGCAGCTTTCCACGGGACACAAACACCGGGGAGCTGTTTTTT
TRBJ1-5 NA TRBV6-5 NA CASSYSLGFEQPQHF TGTGCCAGCAGTTACTCGCTAGGGTTTGAGCAGCCCCAGCATTTT
TRBJ2-7 NA TRBV6-5 NA CASSLRGYEQYF TGTGCCAGCAGTCTCAGAGGCTACGAGCAGTACTTC
TRBJ1-1 NA TRBV6-5 NA CASRQGWNTEAFF TGTGCCAGCAGACAGGGTTGGAACACTGAAGCTTTCTTT
TRBJ1-6 NA TRBV5-6 NA CASSPVGQINSPLHF TGTGCCAGCAGCCCGGTTGGACAAATTAATTCACCCCTCCACTTT
TRBJ1-1 NA TRBV29-1 NA CSVRRSGHPEAFF TGCAGCGTTAGGCGAAGCGGGCACCCTGAAGCTTTCTTT
TRBJ1-4 NA TRBV6-5 NA CASRTNEKLFF TGTGCCAGCAGGACTAATGAAAAACTGTTTTTT
TRBJ1-5 TRBD1 TRBV30 NA CAWREPGQVVSPQHF TGTGCCTGGAGGGAACCGGGACAGGTCGTCTCGCCCCAGCATTTT
TRBJ1-1 NA TRBV6-1 NA CASSDVGPTEAFF TGTGCCAGCAGTGATGTGGGGCCCACTGAAGCTTTCTTT
TRBJ1-4 TRBD1 TRBV9 NA CASSATGTNEKLFF TGTGCCAGCAGCGCGACAGGGACTAATGAAAAACTGTTTTTT
TRBJ2-1 TRBD2 TRBV28 NA CASTPFGTSDSYKFF TGTGCCAGCACCCCCTTCGGGACTAGCGACTCTTACAAGTTCTTC
TRBJ1-2 NA TRBV27 NA CASSPPGGARYTF TGTGCCAGCAGCCCCCCGGGGGGGGCACGCTACACCTTC
TRBJ1-1 NA TRBV23-1 NA CASSPETGNEAFF TGCGCCAGCAGTCCCGAAACAGGTAATGAAGCTTTCTTT
TRBJ2-7 TRBD1 TRBV7-8 NA CASSPYRGYEQYF TGTGCCAGCAGCCCATACAGGGGCTACGAGCAGTACTTC